The T cell receptor (beta chain) under discussion was sequenced for a study of cytomegalovirus exposure and HLA in healthy donors. Profiling relied on immunoSEQ multiplex PCR, and the TCRdb table lists in-frame clones only, not all of them. The sample contains more than 85,000 clones, approximately 86% of which appear only once. CDR3 length: 14 amino acids. The V segment lost 5 bases and the J segment 3 bases; nucleotides outside the gene matches: 3. Germline V CDR1 and CDR2: MGHRA, YSYEKL. The chain is built from TRBV4-1 and TRBJ1-4, with 7 bases aligning to TRBD1. The receptor's source is a young woman in good health and CMV-seropositive. Sequencing input: PBMCs. This chain's CDR3 is CASSYGTANEKLFF. CDR3 bases: TGCGCCAGCAGCTACGGGACAGCTAATGAAAAACTGTTTTTT.